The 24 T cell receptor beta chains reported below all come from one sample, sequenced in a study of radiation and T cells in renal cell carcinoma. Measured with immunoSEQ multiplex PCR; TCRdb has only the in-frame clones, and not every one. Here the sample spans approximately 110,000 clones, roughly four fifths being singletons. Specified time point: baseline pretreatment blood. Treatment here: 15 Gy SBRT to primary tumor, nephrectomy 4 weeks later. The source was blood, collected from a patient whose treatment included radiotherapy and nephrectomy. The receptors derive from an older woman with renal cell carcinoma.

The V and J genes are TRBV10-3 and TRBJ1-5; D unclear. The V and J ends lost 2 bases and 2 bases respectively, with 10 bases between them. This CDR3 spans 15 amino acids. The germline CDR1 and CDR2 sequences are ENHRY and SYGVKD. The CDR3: CAISEGVHGNQPQHF. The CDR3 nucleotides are TGTGCCATCAGTGAGGGGGTGCATGGCAATCAGCCCCAGCATTTT.

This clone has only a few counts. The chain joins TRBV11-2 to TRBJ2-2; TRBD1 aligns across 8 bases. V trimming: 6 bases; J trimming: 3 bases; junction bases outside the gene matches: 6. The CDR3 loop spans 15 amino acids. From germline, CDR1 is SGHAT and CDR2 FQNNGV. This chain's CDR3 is CASSSTGGDTGELFF. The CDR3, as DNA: TGTGCCAGCAGTTCTACAGGGGGTGACACCGGGGAGCTGTTTTTT. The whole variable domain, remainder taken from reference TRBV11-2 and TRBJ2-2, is EAGVAQSPRYKIIEKRQSVAFWCNPISGHATLYWYQQILGQGPKLLIQFQNNGVVDDSQLPKDRFSAERLKGVDSTLKIQPAKLEDSAVYLCASSSTGGDTGELFFGEGSRLTVL.

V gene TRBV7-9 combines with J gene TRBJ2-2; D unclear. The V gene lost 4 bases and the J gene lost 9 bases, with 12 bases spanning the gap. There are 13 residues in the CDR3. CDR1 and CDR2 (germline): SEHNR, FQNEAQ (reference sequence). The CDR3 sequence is CASSSLGEWELFF. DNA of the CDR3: TGTGCCAGCAGCTCCTTGGGCGAGTGGGAGCTGTTTTTT.

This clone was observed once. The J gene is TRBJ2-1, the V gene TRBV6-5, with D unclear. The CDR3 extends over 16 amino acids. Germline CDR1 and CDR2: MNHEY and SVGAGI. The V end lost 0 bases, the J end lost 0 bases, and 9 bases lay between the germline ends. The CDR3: CASSYSEPSSYNEQFF. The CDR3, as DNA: TGTGCCAGCAGTTACTCCGAGCCGAGCTCCTACAATGAGCAGTTCTTC.

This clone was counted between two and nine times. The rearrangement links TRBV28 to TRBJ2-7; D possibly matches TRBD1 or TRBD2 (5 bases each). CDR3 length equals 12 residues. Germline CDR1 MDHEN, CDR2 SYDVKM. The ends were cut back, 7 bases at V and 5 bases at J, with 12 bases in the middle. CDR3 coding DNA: TGTGCCAGCAATCGGGGCTTTAACGAGCAGTACTTC. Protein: CASNRGFNEQYF.

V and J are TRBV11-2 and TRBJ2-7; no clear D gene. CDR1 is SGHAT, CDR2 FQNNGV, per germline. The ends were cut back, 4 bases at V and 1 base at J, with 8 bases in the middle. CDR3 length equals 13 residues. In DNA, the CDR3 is TGTGCCAGCAGCTCCGGGCCTTCCTACGAGCAGTACTTC. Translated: CASSSGPSYEQYF. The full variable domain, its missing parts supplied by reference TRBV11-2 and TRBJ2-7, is EAGVAQSPRYKIIEKRQSVAFWCNPISGHATLYWYQQILGQGPKLLIQFQNNGVVDDSQLPKDRFSAERLKGVDSTLKIQPAKLEDSAVYLCASSSGPSYEQYFGPGTRLTVT.

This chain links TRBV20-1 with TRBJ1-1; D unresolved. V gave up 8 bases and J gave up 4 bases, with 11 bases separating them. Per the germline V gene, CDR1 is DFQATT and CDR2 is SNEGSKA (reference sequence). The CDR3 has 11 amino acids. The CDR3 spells CSPQTGTEAFF. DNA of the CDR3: TGCAGTCCACAAACGGGCACTGAAGCTTTCTTT.

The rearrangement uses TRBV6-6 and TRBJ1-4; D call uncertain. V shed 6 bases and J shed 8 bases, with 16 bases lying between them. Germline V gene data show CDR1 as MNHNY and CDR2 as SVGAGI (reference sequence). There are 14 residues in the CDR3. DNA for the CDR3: TGTGCCAGCAGCCCCACCTCGGGAGACGAAAAACTGTTTTTT. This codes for CASSPTSGDEKLFF.

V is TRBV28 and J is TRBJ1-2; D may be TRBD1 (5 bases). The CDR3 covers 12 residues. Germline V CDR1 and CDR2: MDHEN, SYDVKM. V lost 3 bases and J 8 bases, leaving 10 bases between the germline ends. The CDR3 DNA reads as TGTGCCAGCAGTTTCCCGGGGGTAGGCTACACCTTC. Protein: CASSFPGVGYTF.

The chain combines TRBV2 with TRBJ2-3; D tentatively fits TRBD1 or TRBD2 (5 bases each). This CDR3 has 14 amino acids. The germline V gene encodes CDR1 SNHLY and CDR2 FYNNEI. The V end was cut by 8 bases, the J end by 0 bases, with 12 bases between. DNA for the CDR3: TGTGCCAGCGTTCTCAGGGAGAGCACAGATACGCAGTATTTT. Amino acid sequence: CASVLRESTDTQYF.

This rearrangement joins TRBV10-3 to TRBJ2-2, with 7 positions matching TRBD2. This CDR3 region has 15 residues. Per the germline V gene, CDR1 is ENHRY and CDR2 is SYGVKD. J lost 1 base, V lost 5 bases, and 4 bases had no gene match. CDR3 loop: CAISPSGENTGELFF. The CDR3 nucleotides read TGTGCCATCAGTCCTAGCGGAGAGAACACCGGGGAGCTGTTTTTT.

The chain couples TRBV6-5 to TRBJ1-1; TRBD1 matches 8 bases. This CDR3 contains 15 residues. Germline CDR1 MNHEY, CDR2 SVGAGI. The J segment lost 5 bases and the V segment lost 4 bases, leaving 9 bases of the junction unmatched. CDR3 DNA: TGTGCCAGCAGTTCGTTTACAGGGGGGGGAACTGAAGCTTTCTTT. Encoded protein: CASSSFTGGGTEAFF.

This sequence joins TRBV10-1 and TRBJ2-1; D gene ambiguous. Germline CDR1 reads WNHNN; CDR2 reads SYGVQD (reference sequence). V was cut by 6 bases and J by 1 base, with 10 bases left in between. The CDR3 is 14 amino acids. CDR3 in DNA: TGCGCCAGCAGCCCCGTCGGGTCCTACAATGAGCAGTTCTTC. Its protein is CASSPVGSYNEQFF.

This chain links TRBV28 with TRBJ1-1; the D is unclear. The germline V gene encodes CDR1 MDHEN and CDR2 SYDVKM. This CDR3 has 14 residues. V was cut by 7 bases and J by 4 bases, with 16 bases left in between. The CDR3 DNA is TGTGCCAGCATTTCCCCCGGGGTCCTCACTGAAGCTTTCTTT. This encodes CASISPGVLTEAFF.

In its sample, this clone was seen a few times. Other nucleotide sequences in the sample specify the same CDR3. The CDR3 nucleotides are TGCGCCAGCAGCCAGGGACAGGGGAGCACTGAAGCTTTCTTT. Protein product: CASSQGQGSTEAFF. The chain is built from TRBV4-1 and TRBJ1-1, with TRBD1 matching over 10 bases. V gave up 3 bases and J gave up 4 bases; unmatched junction bases: 2. CDR3 length: 14 amino acids. CDR1 is MGHRA, CDR2 YSYEKL, per germline.

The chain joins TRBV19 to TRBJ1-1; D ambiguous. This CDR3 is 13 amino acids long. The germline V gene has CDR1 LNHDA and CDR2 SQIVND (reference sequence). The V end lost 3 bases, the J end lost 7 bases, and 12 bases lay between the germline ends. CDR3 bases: TGTGCCAGTAGTATGGGCCTATCTGGTGAAGCTTTCTTT. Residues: CASSMGLSGEAFF.

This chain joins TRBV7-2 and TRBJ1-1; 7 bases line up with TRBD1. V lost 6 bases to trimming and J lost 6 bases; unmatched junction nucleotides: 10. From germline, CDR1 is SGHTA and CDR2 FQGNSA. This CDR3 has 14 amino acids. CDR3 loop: CASRTPGQDPEAFF. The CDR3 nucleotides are TGTGCCAGCAGAACTCCTGGACAGGATCCTGAAGCTTTCTTT.

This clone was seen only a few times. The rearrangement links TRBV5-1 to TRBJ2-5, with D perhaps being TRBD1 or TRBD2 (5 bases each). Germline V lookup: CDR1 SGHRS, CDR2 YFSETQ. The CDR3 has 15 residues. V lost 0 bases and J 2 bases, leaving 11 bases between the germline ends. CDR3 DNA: TGCGCCAGCAGCTTGGTGGAATGGGGGCAAGAGACCCAGTACTTC. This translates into CASSLVEWGQETQYF.

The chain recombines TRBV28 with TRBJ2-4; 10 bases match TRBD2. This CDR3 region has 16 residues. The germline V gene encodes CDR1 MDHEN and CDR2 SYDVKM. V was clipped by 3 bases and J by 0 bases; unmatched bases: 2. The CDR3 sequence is CASSLGLAPAKNIQYF. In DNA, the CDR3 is TGTGCCAGCAGTTTGGGACTAGCGCCAGCCAAAAACATTCAGTACTTC.

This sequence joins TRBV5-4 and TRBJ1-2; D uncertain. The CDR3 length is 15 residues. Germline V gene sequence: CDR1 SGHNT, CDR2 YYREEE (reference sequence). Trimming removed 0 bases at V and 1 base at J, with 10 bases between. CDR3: CASSLGPRYNYGYTF. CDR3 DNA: TGTGCCAGCAGCTTGGGGCCGCGATATAACTATGGCTACACCTTC.

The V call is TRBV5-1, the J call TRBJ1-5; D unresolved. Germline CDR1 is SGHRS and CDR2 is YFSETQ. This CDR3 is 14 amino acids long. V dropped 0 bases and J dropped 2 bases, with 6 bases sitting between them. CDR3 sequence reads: CASSLGERNQPQHF. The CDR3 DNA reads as TGCGCCAGCAGCTTGGGAGAGCGCAATCAGCCCCAGCATTTT.

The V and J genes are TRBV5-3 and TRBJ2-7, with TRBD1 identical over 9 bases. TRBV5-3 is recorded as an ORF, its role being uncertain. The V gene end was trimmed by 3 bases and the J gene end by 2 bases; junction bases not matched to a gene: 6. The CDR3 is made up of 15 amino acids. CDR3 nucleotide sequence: TGTGCCAGAAGCTCCGGACAGGGGCCCACCTACGAGCAGTACTTC. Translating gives CARSSGQGPTYEQYF.

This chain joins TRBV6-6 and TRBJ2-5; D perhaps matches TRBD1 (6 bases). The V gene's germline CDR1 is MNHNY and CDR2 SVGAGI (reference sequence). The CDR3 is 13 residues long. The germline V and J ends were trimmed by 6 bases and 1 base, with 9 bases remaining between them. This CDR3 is CASRGGAQETQYF. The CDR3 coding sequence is TGTGCCAGCAGAGGGGGAGCCCAAGAGACCCAGTACTTC.

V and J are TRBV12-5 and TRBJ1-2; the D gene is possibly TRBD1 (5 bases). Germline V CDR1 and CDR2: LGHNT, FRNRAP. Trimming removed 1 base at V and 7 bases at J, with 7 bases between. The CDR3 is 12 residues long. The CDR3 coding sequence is TGTGCTAGTGGTTTGGCCGGGGGTGGCTACACCTTC. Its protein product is CASGLAGGGYTF.